Listed here are 9 T cell receptor beta chains from one sample, sequenced in a study of lymphopenia after photon versus proton radiotherapy. Some clones are missing from TCRdb's copy, which holds only in-frame ones; the method was immunoSEQ multiplex PCR. Of roughly 76,000 clones listed, 80% to 95% are singletons. Material: peripheral blood, obtained from a patient treated with photon-based radiotherapy. The receptor set was obtained from a woman aged 40 to 50 with cholangiocarcinoma.

CDR3 bases: TGTGCCAGCAGCCCTACAGCTTCCCTTTACGAGCAGTACTTC. Translating gives CASSPTASLYEQYF. The chain recombines TRBV9 with TRBJ2-7; the D is unclear. The length of the CDR3 is 14 residues. Trimming stripped 4 bases from V and 4 bases from J, with 15 bases between. Germline CDR1 reads SGDLS; CDR2 reads YYNGEE. Together with reference TRBV9 and TRBJ2-7, the CDR3 gives the full variable domain: DSGVTQTPKHLITATGQRVTLRCSPRSGDLSVYWYQQSLDQGLQFLIQYYNGEERAKGNILERFSAQQFPDLHSELNLSSLELGDSALYFCASSPTASLYEQYFGPGTRLTVT.

As to this clone: Other DNA variants within this sample encode the same CDR3. The chain employs TRBV9 and TRBJ2-7; TRBD2 aligns across 7 bases. CDR1 is SGDLS and CDR2 is YYNGEE in the germline V gene. V was clipped by 3 bases and J by 1 base; unmatched bases: 1. This CDR3 is built from 13 residues. The CDR3 protein is CASSGTSSYEQYF. As DNA, the CDR3 is TGTGCCAGCAGCGGGACTAGTTCCTACGAGCAGTACTTC.

This chain joins TRBV18 and TRBJ1-1; unclear D gene. CDR3 length equals 15 residues. Trimming took 2 bases from V and 1 from J, leaving 11 bases between them. Germline CDR1 KGHSH, CDR2 LQKENI. The chain's CDR3 is CASSPSLRENTEAFF. CDR3 nucleotide sequence: TGTGCCAGCTCACCAAGTCTGCGGGAGAACACTGAAGCTTTCTTT.

V gene TRBV2 combines with J gene TRBJ2-7; D remains unclear. The CDR3 has 13 amino acids. Germline V CDR1 and CDR2: SNHLY, FYNNEI. Trimming cost V 4 bases and J 5 bases, with 12 bases left between them. The CDR3 protein is CASSVRHAHEQYF. CDR3 in DNA: TGTGCCAGCAGTGTTCGACACGCACACGAGCAGTACTTC.

V gene TRBV23-1 combines with J gene TRBJ1-1, with D tentatively TRBD1 (6 bases). TRBV23-1 has ORF status, its function being uncertain. V shed 1 base and J shed 1 base, with 16 bases lying between them. The CDR3 totals 17 residues. CDR3: CASSQCPGHHENTEAFF. As DNA, the CDR3 is TGCGCCAGCAGTCAATGTCCGGGACACCATGAGAACACTGAAGCTTTCTTT.

The chain couples TRBV20-1 to TRBJ1-2; D is unclear. Germline V gives CDR1 DFQATT, CDR2 SNEGSKA (reference sequence). The CDR3 loop spans 10 amino acids. The V and J ends lost 5 bases and 7 bases respectively, with 8 bases between them. The CDR3 sequence is CSAGMGGYTF. The CDR3 nucleotides read TGCAGTGCTGGGATGGGTGGCTACACCTTC.

The chain employs TRBV2 and TRBJ1-1; D call uncertain. Germline lookup yields CDR1 SNHLY and CDR2 FYNNEI. Trimming shortened V by 2 bases and J by 0 bases, and 7 bases separated the two germline ends. The CDR3 contains 14 residues. The CDR3 region is CASSEIILNTEAFF. In DNA, the CDR3 is TGTGCCAGCAGTGAAATCATTTTGAACACTGAAGCTTTCTTT.

The chain links TRBV19 to TRBJ1-2; TRBD1 is a possible D gene (6 bases). The CDR3 is 13 amino acids. Germline CDR1 and CDR2: LNHDA and SQIVND (reference sequence). V lost 4 bases and J 4 bases, leaving 10 bases between the germline ends. The CDR3, as DNA: TGTGCCAGTAGTAAACAGGGAGCCTATGGCTACACCTTC. It translates to CASSKQGAYGYTF.

The rearrangement uses TRBV7-8 and TRBJ1-1; D uncertain. CDR1 SGHVS and CDR2 FQNEAQ come from the germline V gene. CDR3 length: 14 amino acids. Between the trimmed V and J ends, which lost 1 base and 1 base, there was a span of 7 bases. CDR3 sequence (DNA): TGTGCCAGCAGCTTAGGGGAGAGGAACACTGAAGCTTTCTTT. Translated: CASSLGERNTEAFF.